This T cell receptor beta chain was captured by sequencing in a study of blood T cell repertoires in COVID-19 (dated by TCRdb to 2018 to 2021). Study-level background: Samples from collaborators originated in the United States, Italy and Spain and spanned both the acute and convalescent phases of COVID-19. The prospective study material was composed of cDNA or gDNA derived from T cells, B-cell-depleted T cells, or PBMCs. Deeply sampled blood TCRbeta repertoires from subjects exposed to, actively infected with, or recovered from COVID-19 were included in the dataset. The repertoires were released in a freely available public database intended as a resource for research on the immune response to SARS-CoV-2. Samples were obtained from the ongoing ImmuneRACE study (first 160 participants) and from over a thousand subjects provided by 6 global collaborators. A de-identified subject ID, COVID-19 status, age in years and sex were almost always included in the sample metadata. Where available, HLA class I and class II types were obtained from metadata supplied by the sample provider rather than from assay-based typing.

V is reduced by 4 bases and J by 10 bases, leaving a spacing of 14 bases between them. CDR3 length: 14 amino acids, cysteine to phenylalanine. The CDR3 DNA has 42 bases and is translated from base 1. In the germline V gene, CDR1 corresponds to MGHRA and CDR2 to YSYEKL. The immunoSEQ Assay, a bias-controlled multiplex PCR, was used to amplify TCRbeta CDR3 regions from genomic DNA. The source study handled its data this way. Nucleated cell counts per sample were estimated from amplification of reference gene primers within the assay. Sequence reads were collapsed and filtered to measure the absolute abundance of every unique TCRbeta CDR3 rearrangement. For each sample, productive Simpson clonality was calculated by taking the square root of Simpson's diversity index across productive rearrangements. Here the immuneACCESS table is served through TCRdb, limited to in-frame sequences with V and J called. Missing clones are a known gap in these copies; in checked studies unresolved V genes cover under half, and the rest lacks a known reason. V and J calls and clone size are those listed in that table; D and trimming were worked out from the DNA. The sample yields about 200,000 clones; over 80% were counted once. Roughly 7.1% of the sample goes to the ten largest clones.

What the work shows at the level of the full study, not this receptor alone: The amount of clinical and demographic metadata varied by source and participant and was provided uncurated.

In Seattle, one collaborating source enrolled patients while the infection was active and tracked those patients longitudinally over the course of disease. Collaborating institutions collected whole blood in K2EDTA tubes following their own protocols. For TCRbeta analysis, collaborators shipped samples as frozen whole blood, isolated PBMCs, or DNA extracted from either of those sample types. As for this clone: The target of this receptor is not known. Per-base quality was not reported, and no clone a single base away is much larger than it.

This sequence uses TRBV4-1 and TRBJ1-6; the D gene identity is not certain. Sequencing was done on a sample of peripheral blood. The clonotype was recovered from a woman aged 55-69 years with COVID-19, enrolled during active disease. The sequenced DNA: TGCGCCAGCAGCCTCGAGCAGGAGGTCTCACCCCTCCACTTT. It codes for CASSLEQEVSPLHF.